The 23 T cell receptor beta chains given below trace back to one sample, sequenced in a study of control samples from healthy donors and cancer patients. The data were produced by immunoSEQ multiplex PCR, yet TCRdb's version contains in-frame clones alone and is incomplete. The table shows about 170,000 clones, with 88% occurring only once. The sequenced sample consisted of blood. The receptor set was obtained from a woman between 25 and 40 years old in good health.

This chain uses TRBV5-1 with TRBJ2-7; no definite D call. The CDR3 spans 15 residues. The ends were cut back, 6 bases at V and 1 base at J, with 17 bases in the middle. Germline assignment: CDR1 SGHRS and CDR2 YFSETQ. The CDR3 protein is CASKGQRASSYEQYF. The CDR3 coding sequence is TGCGCCAGCAAGGGCCAGCGAGCCTCTTCCTACGAGCAGTACTTC.

This clone was counted between two and nine times. The chain carries TRBV11-1 and TRBJ1-5; D is uncertain. This CDR3 is 13 amino acids long. Per germline, CDR1 SGHAT and CDR2 FQDESV (reference sequence). V lost 2 bases and J 1 base, leaving 3 bases between the germline ends. CDR3 residues: CASSLNSNQPQHF. The CDR3 nucleotides are TGTGCCAGCAGCTTAAACAGCAATCAGCCCCAGCATTTT. The full variable domain, its missing parts supplied by reference TRBV11-1 and TRBJ1-5, is EAEVAQSPRYKITEKSQAVAFWCDPISGHATLYWYRQILGQGPELLVQFQDESVVDDSQLPKDRFSAERLKGVDSTLKIQPAELGDSAMYLCASSLNSNQPQHFGDGTRLSIL.

V gene TRBV7-9 combines with J gene TRBJ2-5; D remains ambiguous. CDR1 is SEHNR, CDR2 FQNEAQ, per germline (reference sequence). The CDR3 contains 12 residues. Between the trimmed V and J ends, which lost 2 bases and 3 bases, there was a span of 4 bases. Here the CDR3 DNA reads TGTGCCAGCAGCTTAAAGGAAGAGACCCAGTACTTC. Translated, it gives CASSLKEETQYF.

V and J are TRBV7-2 and TRBJ2-7; 8 nucleotides agree with TRBD2. Looked up from germline, CDR1 is SGHTA and CDR2 is FQGNSA. The trim removed 4 bases at V and 4 bases at J, leaving 6 bases unmatched. This CDR3 has 14 residues. Here the CDR3 DNA reads TGTGCCAGCAGCTCCGGGACTAGTTTTTACGAGCAGTACTTC. This translates into CASSSGTSFYEQYF.

V is TRBV28 and J is TRBJ1-6; 10 bases are shared with TRBD1. The junction had 9 bases not matched to a gene; V was cut back by 3 bases and J by 10 bases. The CDR3 is made up of 16 amino acids. CDR1 is MDHEN and CDR2 is SYDVKM in the germline V gene. The DNA for the CDR3 is TGTGCCAGCAGTTTCACCCTGACAGGGGGCAAGTCACCCCTCCACTTT. This encodes CASSFTLTGGKSPLHF.

The genes are TRBV3-1 (or the pseudogene TRBV3-2) and TRBJ2-3; D not certain. Germline V gives CDR1 LGHDT, CDR2 YNNKEL (reference sequence). V shed 5 bases and J shed 0 bases, with 9 bases lying between them. The CDR3 is 14 residues long. In DNA form, the CDR3 reads TGTGCCAGCAGCACCCGCAGTAGCACAGATACGCAGTATTTT. Protein product: CASSTRSSTDTQYF.

The chain uses TRBV5-1 and TRBJ2-5, with D possibly matching TRBD2 (5 bases). V lost 4 bases, J lost 8 bases, and 12 bases lay in between. The germline V gene has CDR1 SGHRS and CDR2 YFSETQ. This CDR3 spans 12 amino acids. The CDR3 sequence is CASSPQEETQYF. The CDR3 DNA reads TGCGCCAGCAGCCCGCAGGAGGAAACCCAGTACTTC.

DNA of the CDR3: TGTGCCAGCAGCCAAGGGCCCACAGGGACCTACGAGCAGTACTTC. Amino acid sequence: CASSQGPTGTYEQYF. The chain uses TRBV3-1 (or the pseudogene TRBV3-2) and TRBJ2-7; weak D call: TRBD1 (6 bases). CDR1 is LGHDT and CDR2 is YNNKEL in the germline V gene (reference sequence). The CDR3 extends over 15 amino acids. Between the trimmed V and J ends, which lost 1 base and 2 bases, there was a span of 12 bases.

The CDR3 is CASSEPGVRNQPQHF. The CDR3 region has the DNA TGTGCCAGCAGTGAACCAGGGGTCCGCAATCAGCCCCAGCATTTT. The gene calls are TRBV6-1 and TRBJ1-5; perhaps TRBD1 as D (6 bases). The germline V gene encodes CDR1 MNHNS and CDR2 SASEGT. The CDR3 runs 15 residues. V was trimmed by 2 bases and J by 2 bases, leaving 10 bases between them.

The chain recombines TRBV5-8 with TRBJ2-1; D possibly matches TRBD1 or TRBD2 (5 bases each). The CDR3 is 15 amino acids. Germline lookup yields CDR1 SGHTS and CDR2 YDEGEE. With 0 bases removed from V and 4 bases from J, the gap between germline ends came to 11 bases. Here the CDR3 DNA reads TGTGCCAGCAGCTTGGCGGGGACCCCTTACAATGAGCAGTTCTTC. This translates into CASSLAGTPYNEQFF. Supplemented by reference TRBV5-8 and TRBJ2-1, the full variable domain reads EAGVTQSPTHLIKTRGQQATLRCSPISGHTSVYWYQQALGLGLQFLLWYDEGEERNRGNFPPRFSGRQFPNYSSELNVNALELEDSALYLCASSLAGTPYNEQFFGPGTRLTVL.

The chain couples TRBV27 to TRBJ1-1; tentative D call: TRBD1 (5 bases). The germline V gene encodes CDR1 MNHEY and CDR2 SMNVEV (reference sequence). Trimming took off 5 bases at V and 0 bases at J, with 10 bases between the two ends. The CDR3 totals 14 residues. In DNA, the CDR3 is TGTGCCAGCAGTCCGGGACGGGTGAACACTGAAGCTTTCTTT. Residues: CASSPGRVNTEAFF.

This chain connects TRBV28 to TRBJ1-1; the match to TRBD1 covers 7 bases. The V gene's germline CDR1 is MDHEN and CDR2 SYDVKM. V gave up 3 bases and J gave up 3 bases; unmatched junction bases: 10. CDR3 length: 16 residues. For the CDR3, the DNA is TGTGCCAGCAGTTTCACGACAGGGCTCTATGACACTGAAGCTTTCTTT. Protein: CASSFTTGLYDTEAFF.

The chain uses TRBV19 and TRBJ1-1; D gene unclear. Germline V gene lookup returns CDR1 LNHDA and CDR2 SQIVND (reference sequence). The CDR3 length is 15 residues. The germline V and J ends were trimmed by 7 bases and 0 bases, with 15 bases remaining between them. The CDR3 DNA follows: TGTGCCAGTATGGGGTCGGTACACATGAACACTGAAGCTTTCTTT. It is translated as CASMGSVHMNTEAFF.

This chain links TRBV19 with TRBJ2-2; D remains ambiguous. Germline V gives CDR1 LNHDA, CDR2 SQIVND (reference sequence). The length of the CDR3 is 10 residues. The germline V and J ends were trimmed by 8 bases and 6 bases, with 4 bases remaining between them. Written as DNA, the CDR3 is TGTGCCAGTTCCGCCGGGGAGCTGTTTTTT. Translated: CASSAGELFF.

V usage is TRBV9 and J usage is TRBJ2-7; no definite D call. V lost 1 base to trimming and J lost 0 bases, with 8 bases between them. Looked up from germline, CDR1 is SGDLS and CDR2 is YYNGEE. The CDR3 spans 14 residues. CDR3 protein: CASSVWADSYEQYF. The CDR3 DNA reads TGTGCCAGCAGCGTATGGGCGGACTCCTACGAGCAGTACTTC.

This chain joins TRBV2 and TRBJ2-4; D is ambiguous. This CDR3 has 17 amino acids. Trimming took 1 base from V and 1 from J, leaving 14 bases between them. The germline CDR1 and CDR2 sequences are SNHLY and FYNNEI. CDR3 nucleotide sequence: TGTGCCAGCAGTGAAGGGGCTGCGAGGATGGCCAAAAACATTCAGTACTTC. This codes for CASSEGAARMAKNIQYF. Full variable domain (remainder filled in from reference TRBV2 and TRBJ2-4): EPEVTQTPSHQVTQMGQEVILRCVPISNHLYFYWYRQILGQKVEFLVSFYNNEISEKSEIFDDQFSVERPDGSNFTLKIRSTKLEDSAMYFCASSEGAARMAKNIQYFGAGTRLSVL.

This clone was picked up one time. The chain couples TRBV27 to TRBJ2-2; 10 bases agree with TRBD1. Germline V lookup: CDR1 MNHEY, CDR2 SMNVEV (reference sequence). The length of the CDR3 is 16 residues. With V trimmed by 6 bases and J by 9 bases, 13 bases remained unmatched. In DNA form, the CDR3 reads TGTGCCAGCAGCCCCGGAGGGACAGGGGTGGGGAGGGAGCTGTTTTTT. Protein: CASSPGGTGVGRELFF.

The V and J genes are TRBV30 and TRBJ1-4; maybe TRBD1 (6 bases). This CDR3 is built from 13 residues. CDR1 GTSNPN and CDR2 SVGIG come from the germline V gene (reference sequence). V was pared by 4 bases and J by 6 bases, with 12 bases between. CDR3 protein: CAWTGVSHEKLFF. The CDR3 nucleotides read TGTGCCTGGACAGGGGTATCGCATGAAAAACTGTTTTTT.

The CDR3 DNA is TGTGCCAGCTCACCAGCGCGGGTGGAAGGATCACCCCTCCACTTT. Protein product: CASSPARVEGSPLHF. The chain uses TRBV18 and TRBJ1-6, with D uncertain. This CDR3 is built from 15 residues. CDR1 and CDR2 from the germline V gene are KGHSH and LQKENI. V dropped 2 bases and J dropped 10 bases, with 15 bases sitting between them.

V usage is TRBV21-1 and J usage is TRBJ2-7; the listed D gene, TRBD2, was not tested against the DNA. TRBV21-1 is a known pseudogene. The CDR3 has 14 amino acids. CDR3 region: CASSKGPGAYEQYV. As DNA, the CDR3 is TGTGCCAGCAGCAAAGGGCCCGGGGCCTACGAGCAGTACGTC.

The J gene is TRBJ1-4, the V gene TRBV2; a possible D gene is TRBD1 (6 bases). CDR1 is SNHLY, CDR2 FYNNEI, per germline. Trimming left V 8 bases short and J 14 bases short, with 27 bases between. The CDR3 is 15 amino acids. The DNA of the CDR3 is TGTGCCAGCGGGGGGGCGACTCGAACCACCCCGACGCTGTTTTTT. The encoded protein is CASGGATRTTPTLFF.

The V and J genes are TRBV12-3 or TRBV12-4 and TRBJ1-3; D unclear. V lost 6 bases to trimming and J lost 4 bases, with 10 bases between them. This CDR3 is built from 13 residues. The CDR3 DNA sequence: TGTGCCAGCAGGACGCCGGTGGGAAACACCATATATTTT. Amino acid sequence: CASRTPVGNTIYF.

The CDR3 loop reads CASSWLGQIYEQYF. The DNA for the CDR3 is TGTGCCAGCAGCTGGCTCGGACAGATCTACGAGCAGTACTTC. This chain connects TRBV11-2 to TRBJ2-7, with D possibly TRBD1 on 6 matching bases. The germline gives CDR1 SGHAT, CDR2 FQNNGV. Trimming took off 4 bases at V and 3 bases at J, with 13 bases between the two ends. The CDR3 runs to 14 residues.